The clone carrying this T cell receptor beta chain has a handful of counts. The sample comes from a study of blood T cell repertoires in COVID-19. For the study at large: Whether acute or convalescent, the COVID-19 samples came from the United States, Italy and Spain. From T cells, B-cell-depleted T cells, or PBMCs came the material, which was cDNA or gDNA.

Germline CDR1 SNHLY, CDR2 FYNNEI. The CDR3 has 14 residues. The V gene lost 7 bases and the J gene lost 0 bases, with 9 bases spanning the gap. Per the original methods: Quantification of nucleated cells was approximated via reference gene primer amplification. This table comes from immunoSEQ multiplex PCR, and its TCRdb copy is limited to in-frame clones, with some not included. V and J calls and clone size are as listed in that table; D and trimming were resolved from the DNA. The sample holds around 180,000 clones, approximately 83% seen once. This chain connects TRBV2 to TRBJ2-2, with a possible D match to TRBD1 (6 bases). Sequencing was carried out using peripheral blood. The origin of this receptor is a human donor with active or convalescent COVID-19. The donor label of this sample is uncertain. The CDR3 DNA sequence: TGTGCCAGCACACAGGGAGCGAACACCGGGGAGCTGTTTTTT. Translation gives CASTQGANTGELFF.